This is a list of T cell receptor beta chains from one sample in a study of T cell responses to AZD1222 COVID-19 vaccine. Sequenced by immunoSEQ multiplex PCR; TCRdb stores in-frame clones only, minus some. Among tens of thousands of clones, 90% were seen once, and the ten largest hold over 1.2%. Sequenced material: peripheral blood, taken 28 days after the second AZD1222 dose. These receptors were collected from an adult who received the AZD1222 COVID-19 vaccine. Both conserved end residues are part of each CDR3. The D gene is left open where the match is weak. The size entry is marked missing in some rows and otherwise reads once, few, many or a size class.

TRBV18	.	TRBJ1-1	.	CASSPSRDVNTEAFF	TGTGCCAGCTCACCGTCTCGGGACGTGAACACTGAAGCTTTCTTT
TRBV27	once	TRBJ2-7	TRBD2	CASSRGLAGFHSYEQYF	TGTGCCAGCAGCCGGGGACTAGCGGGGTTCCATTCCTACGAGCAGTACTTC
TRBV5-4	few	TRBJ2-6	.	CASSFRAGANVLTF	TGTGCCAGCAGCTTCAGGGCTGGGGCCAACGTCCTGACTTTC
TRBV9	.	TRBJ1-2	TRBD1	CASSVRTGDGYGYTF	TGTGCCAGCAGCGTGAGGACAGGGGACGGCTATGGCTACACCTTC
TRBV6-6	.	TRBJ1-1	.	CASSPPEGLRFRTEAFF	TGTGCCAGCAGTCCTCCCGAGGGATTAAGGTTTAGAACTGAAGCTTTCTTT
TRBV11-2	.	TRBJ2-7	.	CASSLEEDYEQYF	TGTGCCAGCAGCTTGGAGGAAGACTACGAGCAGTACTTC
TRBV9	.	TRBJ2-2	.	CASSARGPTNTGELFF	TGTGCCAGCAGCGCCCGGGGACCGACGAACACCGGGGAGCTGTTTTTT
TRBV29-1	.	TRBJ1-2	.	CSVGTVYGYTF	TGCAGCGTTGGGACGGTCTATGGCTACACCTTC
TRBV28	.	TRBJ2-2	.	CATPDRNTGELFF	TGTGCCACCCCTGACCGGAACACCGGGGAGCTGTTTTTT
TRBV7-2	once	TRBJ2-7	.	CASSLARGGQYEQYF	TGTGCCAGCAGCTTAGCGAGGGGGGGCCAATACGAGCAGTACTTC
TRBV7-8	.	TRBJ1-1	.	CASMPRGGRRTEAFF	TGTGCCAGCATGCCAAGGGGGGGGCGGCGTACTGAAGCTTTCTTT
TRBV14	.	TRBJ2-5	.	CASSRTSSPRETQYF	TGTGCCAGCAGCCGAACCAGCAGCCCCAGGGAGACCCAGTACTTC
TRBV7-3	.	TRBJ1-1	.	CASSLTGQGMNTEAFF	TGTGCCAGCAGCTTAACCGGTCAGGGGATGAACACTGAAGCTTTCTTT
TRBV5-1	.	TRBJ2-7	.	CASSRGPNYEQYF	TGCGCCAGCAGCCGGGGCCCCAACTACGAGCAGTACTTC
TRBV10-3	once	TRBJ2-7	.	CAIYRADSYEQYF	TGTGCCATCTACAGGGCAGACTCCTACGAGCAGTACTTC
TRBV4-3	.	TRBJ1-3	.	CASSQESYTASGNTIYF	TGCGCCAGCAGCCAAGAGAGTTATACAGCCTCTGGAAACACCATATATTTT
TRBV5-6	.	TRBJ2-7	.	CASSPGFSRFYEQYF	TGTGCCAGCAGCCCGGGGTTTTCGAGGTTCTACGAGCAGTACTTC
TRBV19	once	TRBJ1-2	.	CASSMTGNYGYTF	TGTGCCAGTAGTATGACGGGGAACTATGGCTACACCTTC
TRBV4-1	.	TRBJ1-5	.	CASSQGGEQPQHF	TGCGCCAGCAGCCAAGGAGGGGAACAGCCCCAGCATTTT
TRBV18	.	TRBJ1-5	.	CASSLGTGRNQPQHF	TGTGCCAGCTCACTCGGGACGGGGAGAAATCAGCCCCAGCATTTT
TRBV24-1	once	TRBJ1-5	.	CATSDRAYQPQHF	TGTGCCACCAGTGACAGGGCCTATCAGCCCCAGCATTTT
TRBV4-3	.	TRBJ2-7	TRBD2	CASSQARTSFHEQYF	TGCGCCAGCAGCCAAGCTAGGACTAGTTTCCACGAGCAGTACTTC
TRBV15	.	TRBJ2-1	.	CATSRVRTGVYNEQFF	TGTGCCACCAGCAGAGTCCGGACGGGCGTCTACAATGAGCAGTTCTTC
TRBV5-1	.	TRBJ1-3	.	CASSSDGSSGNTIYF	TGCGCCAGCAGCTCGGACGGTAGCTCTGGAAACACCATATATTTT
TRBV2	.	TRBJ2-7	TRBD2	CASRPTSGGAGYEQYF	TGTGCCAGCAGGCCGACTAGCGGGGGGGCGGGCTACGAGCAGTACTTC
TRBV7-2	.	TRBJ1-1	.	CASSHTLGLGGTEAFF	TGTGCCAGCAGCCACACCCTGGGCCTCGGAGGCACTGAAGCTTTCTTT
TRBV4-2	.	TRBJ2-1	.	CASSLEGLSNEQFF	TGTGCCAGCAGCCTAGAGGGACTGTCAAATGAGCAGTTCTTC
TRBV2	few	TRBJ2-3	.	CATADGSTDTQYF	TGTGCCACTGCAGACGGGAGCACAGATACGCAGTATTTT
TRBV2	once	TRBJ2-7	TRBD2	CASTKGLAGIYEQYF	TGTGCCAGCACAAAAGGACTAGCGGGGATCTACGAGCAGTACTTC
TRBV6-2/TRBV6-3	.	TRBJ2-1	.	CASSYGTQQQFF	TGTGCCAGCAGTTACGGGACTCAGCAGCAGTTCTTC
TRBV6-5	.	TRBJ1-4	.	CASRPGRNNEKLFF	TGTGCCAGTCGTCCGGGACGGAATAATGAAAAACTGTTTTTT
TRBV5-1	.	TRBJ2-3	.	CASSLGGPLQNTQYF	TGCGCCAGCAGCTTGGGTGGACCCCTCCAAAATACGCAGTATTTT
TRBV4-2	.	TRBJ1-1	.	CASSQALDSMNTEAFF	TGTGCCAGCAGCCAAGCCCTAGACAGCATGAACACTGAAGCTTTCTTT
TRBV4-1	.	TRBJ2-7	.	CASSQGPRFLHYEQYF	TGCGCCAGCAGCCAAGGCCCTCGATTCCTCCACTACGAGCAGTACTTC
TRBV27	.	TRBJ1-3	.	CASSLSMAGARNTIYF	TGTGCCAGCAGTTTATCAATGGCAGGGGCGAGAAACACCATATATTTT
TRBV12-3/TRBV12-4	.	TRBJ1-1	TRBD1	CASSPWDREAFF	TGTGCCAGCAGTCCCTGGGACAGGGAGGCTTTCTTT
TRBV4-1	.	TRBJ1-3	.	CASSQDARGGYPIYF	TGCGCCAGCAGCCAGGACGCCCGAGGGGGTTATCCCATATATTTT
TRBV24-1	.	TRBJ2-3	TRBD1	CATSDSQGTARTDTQYF	TGTGCCACCAGTGACTCACAGGGGACAGCGCGCACAGATACGCAGTATTTT
TRBV9	.	TRBJ1-2	.	CASSARRENKNYGYTF	TGTGCCAGCAGCGCGAGACGGGAAAATAAAAACTATGGCTACACCTTC
TRBV24-1	.	TRBJ1-2	.	CATSDQAVNYGYTF	TGTGCCACCAGTGACCAGGCTGTTAACTATGGCTACACCTTC
TRBV12-3/TRBV12-4	.	TRBJ1-2	.	CASSWKINYGYTF	TGTGCCAGCAGTTGGAAGATTAACTATGGCTACACCTTC
TRBV6-5	.	TRBJ2-7	.	CASRAGSSNYEQYF	TGTGCCAGCAGAGCCGGGTCCTCGAATTACGAGCAGTACTTC
TRBV6-5	.	TRBJ1-4	TRBD1	CASSHRDSSNEKLFF	TGTGCCAGCAGCCACCGGGACAGCTCCAATGAAAAACTGTTTTTT
TRBV6-5	.	TRBJ1-1	.	CASSYSPAAEAFF	TGTGCCAGCAGTTACTCTCCAGCCGCTGAAGCTTTCTTT
TRBV19	.	TRBJ1-3	.	CASSGKTSSGNTIYF	TGTGCCAGTAGTGGGAAAACGAGCTCTGGAAACACCATATATTTT
TRBV19	.	TRBJ2-5	.	CASSQGGGVIETQYF	TGTGCCAGTAGTCAAGGAGGGGGTGTCATAGAGACCCAGTACTTC
TRBV12-3/TRBV12-4	.	TRBJ2-2	.	CASSFEGGGELFF	TGTGCCAGCAGTTTTGAGGGCGGCGGAGAGCTGTTTTTT